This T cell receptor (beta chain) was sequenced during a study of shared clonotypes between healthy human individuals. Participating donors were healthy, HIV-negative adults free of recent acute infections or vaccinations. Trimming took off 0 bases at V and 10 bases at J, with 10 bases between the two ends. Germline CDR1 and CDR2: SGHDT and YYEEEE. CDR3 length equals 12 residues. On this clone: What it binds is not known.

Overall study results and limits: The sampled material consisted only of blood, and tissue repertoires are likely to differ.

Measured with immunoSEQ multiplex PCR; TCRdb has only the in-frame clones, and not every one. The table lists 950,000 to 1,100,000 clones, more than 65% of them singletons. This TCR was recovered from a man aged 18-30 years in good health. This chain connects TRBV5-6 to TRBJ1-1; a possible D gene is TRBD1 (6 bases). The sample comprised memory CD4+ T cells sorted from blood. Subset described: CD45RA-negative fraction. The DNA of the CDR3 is TGTGCCAGCAGCTTGGGCCCAGGGGCAGCTTTCTTT. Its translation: CASSLGPGAAFF.